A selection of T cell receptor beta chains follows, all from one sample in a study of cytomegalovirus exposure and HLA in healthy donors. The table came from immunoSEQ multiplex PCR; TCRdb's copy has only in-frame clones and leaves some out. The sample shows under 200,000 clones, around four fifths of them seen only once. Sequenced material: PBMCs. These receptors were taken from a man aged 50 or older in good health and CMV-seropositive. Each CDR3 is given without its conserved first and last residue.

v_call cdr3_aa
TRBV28 ASRATGWVTDTQY
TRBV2 ANKGTSGGYNEQF
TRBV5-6 ASSLYLEQYEQY
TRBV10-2 ASRSRDYEQY
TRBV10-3 AISRSGGANTYEQY
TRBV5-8 ASSLARGKWDEKLF
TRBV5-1 ASSFTPGQGNSYEQY
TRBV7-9 ASSFEGLYQPQH
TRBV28 ASNRGRVPVYT
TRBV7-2 ASSPYSGRSSYEQY
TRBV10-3 AISEIDPFVQGVGYEQY
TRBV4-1 ASSQAGGPTGELF
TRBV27 ASSPDREQF
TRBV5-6 ASSRQGSLSGNTIY
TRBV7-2 ASSLVLLSTDTQY
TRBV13 ASSPQETQY
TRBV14 ASSGQANTEAF
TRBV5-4 ASSTTSGGTIVYEQY
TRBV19 ASSIAHRESNQPQH
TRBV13 ASSLGGGGYEKLF
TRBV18 ASSQDSYPSYEQY
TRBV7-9 ASSLGERGEQY
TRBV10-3 AISSDRDNEKLF